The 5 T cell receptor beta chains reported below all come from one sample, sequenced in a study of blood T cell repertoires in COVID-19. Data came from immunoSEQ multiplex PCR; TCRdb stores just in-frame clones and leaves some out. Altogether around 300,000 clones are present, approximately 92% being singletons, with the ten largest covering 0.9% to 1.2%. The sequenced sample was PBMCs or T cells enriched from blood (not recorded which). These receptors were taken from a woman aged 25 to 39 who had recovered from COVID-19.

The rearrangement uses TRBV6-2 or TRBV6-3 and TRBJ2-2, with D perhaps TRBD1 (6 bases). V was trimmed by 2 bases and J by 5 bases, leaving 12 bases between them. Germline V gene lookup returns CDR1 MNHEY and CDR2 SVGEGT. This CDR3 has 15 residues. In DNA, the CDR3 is TGTGCCAGCAGTTACAGGGCAGGGGAGACCGGGGAGCTGTTTTTT. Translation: CASSYRAGETGELFF.

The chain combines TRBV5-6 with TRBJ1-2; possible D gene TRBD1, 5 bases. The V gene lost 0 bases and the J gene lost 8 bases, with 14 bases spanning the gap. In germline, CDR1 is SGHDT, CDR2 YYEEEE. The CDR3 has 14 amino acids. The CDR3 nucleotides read TGTGCCAGCAGCTTGGGACAGCCCGTAATAGGCTACACCTTC. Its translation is CASSLGQPVIGYTF.

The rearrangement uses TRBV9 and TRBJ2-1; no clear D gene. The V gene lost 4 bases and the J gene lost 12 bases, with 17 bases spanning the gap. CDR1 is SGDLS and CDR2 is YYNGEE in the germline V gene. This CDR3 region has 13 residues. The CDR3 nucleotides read TGTGCCAGCAGCCCGCCGTCCTACCATGGGCAGTTCTTC. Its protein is CASSPPSYHGQFF. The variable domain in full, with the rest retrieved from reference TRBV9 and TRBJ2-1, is DSGVTQTPKHLITATGQRVTLRCSPRSGDLSVYWYQQSLDQGLQFLIQYYNGEERAKGNILERFSAQQFPDLHSELNLSSLELGDSALYFCASSPPSYHGQFFGPGTRLTVL.

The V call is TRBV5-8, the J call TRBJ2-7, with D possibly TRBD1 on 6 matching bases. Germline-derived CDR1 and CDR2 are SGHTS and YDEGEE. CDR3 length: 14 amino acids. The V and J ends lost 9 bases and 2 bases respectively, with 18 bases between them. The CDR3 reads CATIPPGQPYEQYF. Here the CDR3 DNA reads TGTGCCACCATACCACCCGGACAGCCCTACGAGCAGTACTTC.

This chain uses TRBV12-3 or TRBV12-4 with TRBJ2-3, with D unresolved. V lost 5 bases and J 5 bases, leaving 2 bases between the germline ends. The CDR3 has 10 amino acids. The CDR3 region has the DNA TGTGCCAGCAGTCGAGATACGCAGTATTTT. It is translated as CASSRDTQYF.